This T cell receptor (beta chain) was sequenced during a study of shared clonotypes between healthy human individuals. Points from the study as a whole: Tissue TCR repertoires likely differ from these blood-only repertoires.

J was trimmed by 1 base and V by 6 bases; bases with no gene match: 18. The germline gives CDR1 LNHNV, CDR2 YYDKDF (reference sequence). The CDR3 has 19 amino acids. In the authors' workflow: Junction-only immunoSEQ data arrived without quality scores, meaning filtering differed. The table came from immunoSEQ multiplex PCR; TCRdb's copy has only in-frame clones and leaves some out. D and trimming were read from the DNA, whereas the V and J calls and clone size are those reported in that table. The repertoire holds roughly 700,000 clones, with approximately 74% as singletons. In the case of this clone: Its target is not known.

The J gene is TRBJ2-1, the V gene TRBV15, with TRBD2 matching over 7 bases. Sequenced: memory CD4+ T cells sorted from blood. Subset indicated: CD45RA-negative fraction. This TCR was recovered from a young woman in good health. In DNA form, the CDR3 reads TGTGCCACCAGGGGCGGGGCGGGAGAGGGGAGTGGGTCCTACAATGAGCAGTTCTTC. It specifies CATRGGAGEGSGSYNEQFF.